This T cell receptor beta chain was profiled in a study of control samples from healthy donors and cancer patients. Only in-frame clones appear in the TCRdb table, and some are missing; sequencing was by immunoSEQ multiplex PCR. The sample has approximately 30,000 clones, 87% seen once. What was sequenced was PBMCs. The sequence was obtained from a woman in her 40s with lung cancer.

CDR3 nucleotide sequence: TGTGCCAGCAGCGATTTGGTTCTAAAGGCTGAAGCTTTCTTT. This encodes CASSDLVLKAEAFF. This chain joins TRBV7-9 and TRBJ1-1; no reliable D call. The CDR3 contains 14 residues. The V gene lost 5 bases and the J gene lost 6 bases, with 16 bases spanning the gap. CDR1 SEHNR and CDR2 FQNEAQ come from the germline V gene (reference sequence).